In its sample, the clone carrying this T cell receptor (beta chain) was seen a few times. There are 11 residues in the CDR3. Germline loops: CDR1 DFQATT, CDR2 SNEGSKA (reference sequence). V lost 6 bases to trimming and J lost 8 bases, with 10 bases between them. These data belong to a study of cytotoxic CD8 clonotypes in ibrutinib-treated CLL. Study-level background: After median approximately 70 months, roughly 15 stayed in remission, about 12 progressed; responses roughly 24 partial, 2 complete. Mean yields were about 260,000 productive templates and 85,000 to 95,000 productive rearrangements per sample.

Profiled with immunoSEQ multiplex PCR; TCRdb holds only in-frame clones, not every one. Of 190,000 or so clones in the sample, 72% were seen once. This TCR was recovered from a human donor with chronic lymphocytic leukemia. This sequence joins TRBV20-1 and TRBJ2-2; D is unresolved. The sequencing here drew on PBMCs, taken after 24 months of ibrutinib treatment. CDR3 sequence reads: CSANRAGELFF. The DNA of the CDR3 is TGCAGTGCAAACAGAGCGGGGGAGCTGTTTTTT.